One and the same sample provided the 6 T cell receptor beta chains below, sequenced in a study of naive and memory T cell subsets. Sample treatment: skin biopsy from PPD injection site in Mantoux-positive individual. Reverse transcription used DNase-treated unsorted total RNA, aiming for roughly 1 to 1,100 ng. Alpha and beta constant region primers primed reverse transcription for blood and skin samples. TCRdb independently ran MiXCR on the UMI-ligation and nested PCR reads; one entry per CDR3 protein. The sample shows under 20,000 distinct CDR3 sequences, roughly 9% of them seen only once. The specimen comprised skin, sampled from a tuberculin skin test site. The receptor source for this set is an adult in good health.

This clonotype appeared many times. The V gene is TRBV3-1, the J gene TRBJ2-7; perhaps D is TRBD1 or TRBD2 (6 bases each). Germline CDR1 and CDR2: LGHDT and YNNKEL (reference sequence). Trimming removed 0 bases at V and 7 bases at J, with 10 bases between. The CDR3 covers 13 residues. CDR3 residues: CASSQEVGGEQYF. CDR3 sequence (DNA): TGTGCCAGCAGCCAAGAGGTAGGGGGGGAGCAGTACTTC.

By share of the sample, this clonotype is medium-sized (0.01 to 0.1%). DNA of the CDR3: TGCAGTGCTAGAACTAGCGCGTACAATGAGCAGTTCTTC. It specifies CSARTSAYNEQFF. The rearrangement uses TRBV20-1 and TRBJ2-1; 7 bases are shared with TRBD2. The germline CDR1 and CDR2 sequences are DFQATT and SNEGSKA (reference sequence). This CDR3 is 13 amino acids long. With V trimmed by 2 bases and J by 4 bases, 2 bases remained unmatched.

This clonotype was found a few times. The V and J genes are TRBV7-8 and TRBJ2-1; D gene ambiguous. With 1 base removed from V and 4 bases from J, the gap between germline ends came to 14 bases. The CDR3 is 16 amino acids. Germline V gene sequence: CDR1 SGHVS, CDR2 FQNEAQ. As DNA, the CDR3 is TGTGCCAGCAGCTTAGTGCGCCCTTTCGTATACAATGAGCAGTTCTTC. Protein sequence: CASSLVRPFVYNEQFF.

There are many counts of this clonotype. The chain uses TRBV20-1 and TRBJ1-5; possibly TRBD1 for D (5 bases). The ends were cut back, 3 bases at V and 0 bases at J, with 12 bases in the middle. The CDR3 has 15 residues. In germline, CDR1 is DFQATT, CDR2 SNEGSKA (reference sequence). The CDR3 protein is CSARLEGSSNQPQHF. As DNA, the CDR3 is TGCAGTGCTAGGTTGGAGGGGAGTAGCAATCAGCCCCAGCATTTT.

This clonotype was counted at least ten times. The chain has TRBV12-3 or TRBV12-4 and TRBJ2-1; D unresolved. The CDR3 length is 13 residues. The ends were cut back, 4 bases at V and 4 bases at J, with 8 bases in the middle. The CDR3 nucleotides read TGTGCCAGCAGTTGGGCGGAGTACAATGAGCAGTTCTTC. Translated: CASSWAEYNEQFF.

The genes are TRBV20-1 and TRBJ2-3; 9 positions match TRBD2. Germline V gives CDR1 DFQATT, CDR2 SNEGSKA (reference sequence). Losses at the gene ends were 1 base for V and 1 base for J; bases not matched to a gene: 0. The CDR3 is made up of 14 amino acids. Written as DNA, the CDR3 is TGCAGTGCTAGAGGGACTAGCGGCACAGATACGCAGTATTTT. Translating gives CSARGTSGTDTQYF.